A single sample gave rise to the 3 T cell receptor beta chains below, sequenced in a study of T-cell reconstitution after alpha-beta-depleted transplantation in children. Unique molecular identifiers tagged the TCRbeta library. TCRdb passed the PCR reads through MiXCR, listing each CDR3 protein once. The sample has about 270,000 distinct CDR3 sequences, 9.9% seen once; the top ten hold roughly a tenth. The sample in question was PBMCs from the stem cell graft donor, obtained from the stem cell graft. These receptor sequences come from a human donor who donated a stem cell graft to a child with SCID.

The chain links TRBV11-1 to TRBJ2-2; no clear D gene. V dropped 6 bases and J dropped 0 bases, with 23 bases sitting between them. Germline CDR1 reads SGHAT; CDR2 reads FQDESV (reference sequence). The length of the CDR3 is 19 residues. CDR3 bases: TGTGCCAGCAGTCCCCCGACCTCCTCGGCGACGGCGAACACCGGGGAGCTGTTTTTT. It specifies CASSPPTSSATANTGELFF.

This chain joins TRBV18 and TRBJ2-7, with 8 bases aligning to TRBD2. The germline CDR1 and CDR2 sequences are KGHSH and LQKENI. V shed 3 bases and J 4 bases; nucleotides not matched to a gene: 8. This CDR3 is built from 15 residues. CDR3 in amino acids: CASSPPAGGIYEQYF. The DNA of the CDR3 is TGTGCCAGCTCACCGCCTGCGGGGGGAATTTACGAGCAGTACTTC.

The sample holds many counts of this clonotype. This chain connects TRBV20-1 to TRBJ2-3; TRBD2 matches at 14 bases. V shed 2 bases, J shed 2 bases, and the junction held 15 bases outside the gene matches. The CDR3 contains 20 residues. Per the germline V gene, CDR1 is DFQATT and CDR2 is SNEGSKA (reference sequence). The CDR3 region is CSARLTRTSGGTLPTDTQYF. The CDR3 DNA follows: TGCAGTGCTAGACTTACACGGACTAGCGGGGGGACCCTACCCACAGATACGCAGTATTTT.